This note documents a single TCR beta chain sequence. The data were obtained in a study of blood T cell repertoires in COVID-19. Across the study: Both acute and convalescent COVID-19 samples were obtained from the United States, Italy and Spain.

Methods used by the authors: Amplifying reference gene primers gave estimates of nucleated cell counts. Profiled with immunoSEQ multiplex PCR; TCRdb holds only in-frame clones, not every one. V, J and clone size derive from that table, while D and trimming were established from the DNA sequence. Of around 95,000 clones listed, about 83% are singletons. The receptor was derived from a human donor in a cohort sampled during active COVID-19. Input material: peripheral blood.

The CDR3 spells CASSLAAAGPQETQYF. The CDR3 DNA reads TGTGCCAGCAGCTTAGCCGCCGCGGGACCCCAAGAGACCCAGTACTTC. V and J are TRBV7-8 and TRBJ2-5, with D possibly TRBD2 on 6 matching bases. The CDR3 length is 16 residues. V lost 0 bases to trimming and J lost 1 base, with 12 bases between them. Germline V gene data show CDR1 as SGHVS and CDR2 as FQNEAQ.